This entry lists 8 T cell receptor beta chains sequenced from one sample in a study of blood T cell repertoires in COVID-19. The repertoire was sequenced with immunoSEQ multiplex PCR; TCRdb's copy has only in-frame clones and lacks some. The data hold under 200,000 clones, with around 80% observed a single time. The material sequenced was PBMCs or T cells enriched from blood (not recorded which). These receptor sequences come from a woman aged 55 to 70 who had recovered from COVID-19.

The chain joins TRBV19 to TRBJ1-3; D possibly corresponds to TRBD1 (6 bases). The CDR3 spans 13 residues. Looked up from germline, CDR1 is LNHDA and CDR2 is SQIVND (reference sequence). V was clipped by 7 bases and J by 0 bases, with 7 bases between them. CDR3 amino acids: CASKQGSGNTIYF. The CDR3 DNA follows: TGTGCCAGTAAACAGGGCTCTGGAAACACCATATATTTT.

This clone has a single count. V and J are TRBV6-6 and TRBJ2-2; 7 positions agree with TRBD1. This CDR3 has 17 amino acids. From germline, CDR1 is MNHNY and CDR2 SVGAGI (reference sequence). The V gene end was trimmed by 5 bases and the J gene end by 3 bases; junction bases not matched to a gene: 12. CDR3 sequence reads: CASSPLRGQGDTGELFF. In DNA form, the CDR3 reads TGTGCCAGCAGTCCTCTGAGGGGGCAGGGGGACACCGGGGAGCTGTTTTTT.

The chain has TRBV3-1 (or the pseudogene TRBV3-2) and TRBJ1-3; maybe TRBD1 (6 bases). The CDR3 consists of 20 residues. Trimming stripped 6 bases from V and 0 bases from J, with 27 bases between. Looked up from germline, CDR1 is LGHDT and CDR2 is YNNKEL (reference sequence). The DNA for the CDR3 is TGTGCCAGCAGTCGTCCGAGAGCGGGGACACCCCGAACCTCTGGAAACACCATATATTTT. It is translated as CASSRPRAGTPRTSGNTIYF.

V and J are TRBV5-1 and TRBJ2-5; 11 nucleotides align to TRBD1. The V segment lost 2 bases and the J segment 5 bases; nucleotides outside the gene matches: 8. Germline values: CDR1 SGHRS, CDR2 YFSETQ. This CDR3 contains 16 residues. DNA of the CDR3: TGCGCCAGCAGCTTAGGACAGGGGGCGCTGGTGGAGACCCAGTACTTC. Its translation is CASSLGQGALVETQYF. Using reference TRBV5-1 and TRBJ2-5 for the parts outside the CDR3, the full variable domain is KAGVTQTPRYLIKTRGQQVTLSCSPISGHRSVSWYQQTPGQGLQFLFEYFSETQRNKGNFPGRFSGRQFSNSRSEMNVSTLELGDSALYLCASSLGQGALVETQYFGPGTRLLVL.

The gene calls are TRBV24-1 and TRBJ2-1; TRBD1 agrees at 9 bases. The CDR3 spans 15 residues. Germline CDR1 reads KGHDR; CDR2 reads SFDVKD. V shed 5 bases and J 9 bases; nucleotides not matched to a gene: 10. CDR3 bases: TGTGCCACCAGTGTTCCGGGACAGGGAAATGGTGAGCAGTTCTTC. Its protein is CATSVPGQGNGEQFF.

This rearrangement joins TRBV20-1 to TRBJ1-1; D unclear. The CDR3 is 11 amino acids. Germline assignment: CDR1 DFQATT and CDR2 SNEGSKA (reference sequence). Trimming left V 4 bases short and J 6 bases short, with 9 bases between. The CDR3 DNA sequence: TGCAGTGCTAATTTTCTGTCTGAAGCTTTCTTT. Amino acid sequence: CSANFLSEAFF.

The CDR3 DNA sequence: TGCGCCAGCAGGGTAAATCCTCACGGTAATAATTCACCCCTCCACTTT. This translates into CASRVNPHGNNSPLHF. The J gene is TRBJ1-6, the V gene TRBV5-1, with D hard to call. V dropped 5 bases and J dropped 5 bases, with 17 bases sitting between them. Looked up from germline, CDR1 is SGHRS and CDR2 is YFSETQ. This CDR3 region has 16 residues. The whole variable domain, remainder taken from reference TRBV5-1 and TRBJ1-6, is KAGVTQTPRYLIKTRGQQVTLSCSPISGHRSVSWYQQTPGQGLQFLFEYFSETQRNKGNFPGRFSGRQFSNSRSEMNVSTLELGDSALYLCASRVNPHGNNSPLHFGNGTRLTVT.

This clone has a single count. This chain connects TRBV4-1 to TRBJ1-5, with D hard to call. V dropped 0 bases and J dropped 0 bases, with 9 bases sitting between them. CDR3 length: 16 residues. The germline CDR1 and CDR2 sequences are MGHRA and YSYEKL. CDR3 in DNA: TGCGCCAGCAGCCAAGACACACAATATAGCAATCAGCCCCAGCATTTT. Its protein is CASSQDTQYSNQPQHF.